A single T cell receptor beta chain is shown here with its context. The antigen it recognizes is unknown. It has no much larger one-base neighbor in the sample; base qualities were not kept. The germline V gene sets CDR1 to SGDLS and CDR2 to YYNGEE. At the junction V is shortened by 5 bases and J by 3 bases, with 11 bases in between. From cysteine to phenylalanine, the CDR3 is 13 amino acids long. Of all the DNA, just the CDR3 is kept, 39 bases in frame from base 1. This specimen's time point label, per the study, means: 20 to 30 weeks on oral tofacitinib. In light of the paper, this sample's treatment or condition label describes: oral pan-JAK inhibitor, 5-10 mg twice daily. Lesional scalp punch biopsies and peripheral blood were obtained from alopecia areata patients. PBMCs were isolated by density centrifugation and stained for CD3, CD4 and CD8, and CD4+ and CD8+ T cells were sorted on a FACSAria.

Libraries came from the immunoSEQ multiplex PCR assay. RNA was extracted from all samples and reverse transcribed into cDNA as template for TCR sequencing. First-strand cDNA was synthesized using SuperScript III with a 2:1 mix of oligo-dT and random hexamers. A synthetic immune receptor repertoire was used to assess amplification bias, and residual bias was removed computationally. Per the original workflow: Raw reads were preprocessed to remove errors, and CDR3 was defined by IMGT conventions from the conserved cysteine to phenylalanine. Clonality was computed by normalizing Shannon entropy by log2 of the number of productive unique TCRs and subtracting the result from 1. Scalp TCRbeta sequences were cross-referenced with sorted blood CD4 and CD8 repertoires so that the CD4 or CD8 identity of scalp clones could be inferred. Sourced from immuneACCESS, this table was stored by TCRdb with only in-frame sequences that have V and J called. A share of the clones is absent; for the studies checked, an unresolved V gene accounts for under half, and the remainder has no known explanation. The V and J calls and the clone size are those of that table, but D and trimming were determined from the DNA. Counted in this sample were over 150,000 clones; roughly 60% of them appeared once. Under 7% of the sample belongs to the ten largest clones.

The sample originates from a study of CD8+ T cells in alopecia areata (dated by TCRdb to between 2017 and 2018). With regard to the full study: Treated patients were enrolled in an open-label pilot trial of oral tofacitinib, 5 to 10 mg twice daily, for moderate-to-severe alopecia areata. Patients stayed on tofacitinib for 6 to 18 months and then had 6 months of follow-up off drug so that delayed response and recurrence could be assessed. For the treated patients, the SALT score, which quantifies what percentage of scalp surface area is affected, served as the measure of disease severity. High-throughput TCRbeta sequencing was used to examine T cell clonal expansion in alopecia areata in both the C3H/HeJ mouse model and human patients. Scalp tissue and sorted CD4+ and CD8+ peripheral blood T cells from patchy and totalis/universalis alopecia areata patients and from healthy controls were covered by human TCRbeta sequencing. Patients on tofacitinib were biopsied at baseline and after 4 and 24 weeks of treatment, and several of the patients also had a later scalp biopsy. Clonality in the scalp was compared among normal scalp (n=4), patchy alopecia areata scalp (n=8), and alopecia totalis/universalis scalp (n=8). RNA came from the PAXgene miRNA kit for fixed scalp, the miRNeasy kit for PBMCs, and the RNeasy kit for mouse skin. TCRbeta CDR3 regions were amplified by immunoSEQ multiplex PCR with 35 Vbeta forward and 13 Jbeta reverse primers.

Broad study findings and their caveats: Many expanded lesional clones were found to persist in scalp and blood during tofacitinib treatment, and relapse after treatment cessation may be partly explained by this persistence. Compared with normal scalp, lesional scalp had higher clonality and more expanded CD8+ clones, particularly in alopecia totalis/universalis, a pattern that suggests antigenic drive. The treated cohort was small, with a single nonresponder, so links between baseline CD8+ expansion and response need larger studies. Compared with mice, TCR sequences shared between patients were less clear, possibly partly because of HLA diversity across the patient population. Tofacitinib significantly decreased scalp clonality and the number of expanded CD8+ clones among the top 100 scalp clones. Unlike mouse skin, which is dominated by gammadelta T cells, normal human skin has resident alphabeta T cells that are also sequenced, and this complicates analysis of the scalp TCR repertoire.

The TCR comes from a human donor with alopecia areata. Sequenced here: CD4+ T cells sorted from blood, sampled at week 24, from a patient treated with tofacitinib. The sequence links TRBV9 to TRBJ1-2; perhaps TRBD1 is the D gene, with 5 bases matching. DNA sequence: TGTGCCAGCAGTAAGGGGAGTGACTATGGCTACACCTTC. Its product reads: CASSKGSDYGYTF.